This is a list of T cell receptor beta chains from one sample in a study of cytotoxic CD8 clonotypes in ibrutinib-treated CLL. Produced via immunoSEQ multiplex PCR; TCRdb's table is partial and in-frame only. Among about 300,000 clones, roughly three quarters were seen once, and the ten largest hold about 5%. This specimen was PBMCs, taken at disease progression, from a patient treated with ibrutinib. The source is a human donor with chronic lymphocytic leukemia. CDR3s include the opening cysteine and the closing phenylalanine or tryptophan. D genes are given only for firm matches. Size values are once, few and many counts, or a class for expanded clones, and some rows have none.

d_call | j_call | cdr3_length | v_call | clone_size | cdr3_aa | cdr3_nt
- | TRBJ2-5 | 13 | TRBV5-1 | - | CASSLSRVETQYF | TGCGCCAGCAGCTTGAGCAGGGTTGAGACCCAGTACTTC
TRBD2 | TRBJ2-7 | 16 | TRBV7-6 | - | CASSGNSGLAEYEQYF | TGTGCCAGCAGCGGGAATTCGGGACTAGCGGAGTACGAGCAGTACTTC
- | TRBJ1-1 | 13 | TRBV29-1 | - | CSVESQLNTEAFF | TGCAGCGTTGAGTCACAGCTGAACACTGAAGCTTTCTTT
- | TRBJ2-1 | 13 | TRBV2 | once | CASTRSSYNEQFF | TGTGCCAGCACTCGGAGCTCCTACAATGAGCAGTTCTTC
- | TRBJ2-2 | 14 | TRBV7-3 | - | CASSLSMGTGELFF | TGTGCCAGCAGCTTATCTATGGGCACCGGGGAGCTGTTTTTT
- | TRBJ1-1 | 14 | TRBV7-9 | few | CASNKGDTNTEAFF | TGTGCCAGCAACAAAGGGGACACGAACACTGAAGCTTTCTTT
TRBD1 | TRBJ2-7 | 14 | TRBV4-1 | - | CASSQTGGDYEQYF | TGCGCCAGCAGCCAGACAGGGGGAGACTACGAGCAGTACTTC
TRBD2 | TRBJ2-1 | 18 | TRBV13 | - | CASSLEGTSGGTHNEQFF | TGTGCCAGCAGCCTGGAAGGGACTAGCGGGGGGACCCACAATGAGCAGTTCTTC
TRBD1 | TRBJ2-7 | 13 | TRBV10-3 | - | CASRRTGPYEQYF | TGTGCCAGCAGGCGGACAGGGCCCTACGAGCAGTACTTC
TRBD2 | TRBJ2-3 | 18 | TRBV9 | - | CASSERVGTSWAPDTQYF | TGTGCCAGCAGCGAACGAGTGGGGACTAGCTGGGCTCCGGATACGCAGTATTTT
- | TRBJ1-2 | 12 | TRBV5-6 | - | CASSLDDYGYTF | TGTGCCAGCAGCTTGGACGACTATGGCTACACCTTC
TRBD2 | TRBJ2-1 | 16 | TRBV9 | - | CASRPSGGSSYNEQFF | TGTGCCAGCAGACCTAGCGGGGGGTCCTCCTACAATGAGCAGTTCTTC
- | TRBJ1-2 | 13 | TRBV25-1 | - | CASSVLTNYGYTF | TGTGCCAGCAGTGTCCTAACTAACTATGGCTACACCTTC
- | TRBJ2-7 | 14 | TRBV4-1 | - | CASSADEAIYEQYF | TGCGCCAGCTCAGCCGATGAGGCGATCTACGAGCAGTACTTC
- | TRBJ1-1 | 16 | TRBV12-5 | - | CASGLVSGLGYTEAFF | TGTGCTAGTGGTTTGGTCTCCGGGTTGGGTTACACTGAAGCTTTCTTT
TRBD1 | TRBJ1-4 | 13 | TRBV7-9 | - | CASRGTGGEKLFF | TGTGCCAGCAGAGGGACAGGAGGTGAAAAACTGTTTTTT
- | TRBJ1-2 | 14 | TRBV4-3 | - | CASSQGGAYYGYTF | TGCGCCAGCAGCCAAGGAGGGGCCTACTATGGCTACACCTTC
- | TRBJ2-7 | 12 | TRBV6-5 | - | CASSYSSTIPYF | TGTGCCAGCAGTTACTCGAGTACTATCCCCTACTTC
TRBD1 | TRBJ2-6 | 15 | TRBV5-1 | - | CASRKQGEGANVLTF | TGCGCCAGCAGAAAACAGGGGGAAGGGGCCAACGTCCTGACTTTC
TRBD1 | TRBJ1-6 | 15 | TRBV6-6 | - | CASSSGTGYNSPLHF | TGTGCCAGCAGTTCCGGGACAGGATATAATTCACCCCTCCACTTT
- | TRBJ2-5 | 13 | TRBV5-1 | once | CASTPGGRETQYF | TGCGCCAGCACCCCTGGGGGCCGAGAGACCCAGTACTTC
- | TRBJ2-3 | 13 | TRBV12-5 | - | CASWGPYTDTQYF | TGTGCTAGTTGGGGTCCTTACACAGATACGCAGTATTTT
TRBD2 | TRBJ2-7 | 13 | TRBV2 | - | CASTLAGGYEQYF | TGTGCCAGCACCCTAGCGGGGGGCTACGAGCAGTACTTC
TRBD2 | TRBJ2-3 | 14 | TRBV5-1 | - | CASGPTSRGDTQYF | TGCGCCAGCGGGCCGACTAGCCGTGGAGATACGCAGTATTTT
TRBD2 | TRBJ2-1 | 15 | TRBV7-2 | - | CASSFSGSWYNEQFF | TGTGCCAGCAGCTTCAGCGGGAGTTGGTACAATGAGCAGTTCTTC